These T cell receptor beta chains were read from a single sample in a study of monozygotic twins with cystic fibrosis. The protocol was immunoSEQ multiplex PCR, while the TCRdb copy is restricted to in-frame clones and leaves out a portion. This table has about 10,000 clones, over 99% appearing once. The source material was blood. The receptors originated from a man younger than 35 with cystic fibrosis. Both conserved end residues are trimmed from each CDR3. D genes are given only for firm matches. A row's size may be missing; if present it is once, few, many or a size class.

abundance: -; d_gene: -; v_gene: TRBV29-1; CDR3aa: SVGRVGSYEQY
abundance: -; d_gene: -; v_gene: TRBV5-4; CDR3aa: ASSPGTGELF
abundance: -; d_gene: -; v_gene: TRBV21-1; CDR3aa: ASSCRQRNTEAF
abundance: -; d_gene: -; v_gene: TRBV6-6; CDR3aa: ASSYGRGGETQY
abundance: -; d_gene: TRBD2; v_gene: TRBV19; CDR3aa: ASSHSGDQYEQY
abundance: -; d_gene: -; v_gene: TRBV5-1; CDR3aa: ASSLVTGTVLYEQY
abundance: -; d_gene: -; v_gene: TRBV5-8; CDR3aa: ASSFNLGETQY
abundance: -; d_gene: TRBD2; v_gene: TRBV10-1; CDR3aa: ASSESRTSGNYEQY
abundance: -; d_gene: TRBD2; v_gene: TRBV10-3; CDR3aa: AISDGEASGRGDEQF
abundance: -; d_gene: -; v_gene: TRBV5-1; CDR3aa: ASSLAMETQY
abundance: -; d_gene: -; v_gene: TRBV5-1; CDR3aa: ASSSGQNYGYT
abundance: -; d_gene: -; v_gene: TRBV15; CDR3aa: ATSSGLFSYNEQF
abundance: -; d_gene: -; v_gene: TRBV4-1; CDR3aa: ASSRGLMDTQY
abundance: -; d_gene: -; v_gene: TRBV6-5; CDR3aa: ASSYDYMNTEAF
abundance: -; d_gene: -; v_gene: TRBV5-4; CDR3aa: ASSSQGGAGPHTQY
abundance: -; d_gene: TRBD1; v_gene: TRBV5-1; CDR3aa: ASSLRQGSTGELF
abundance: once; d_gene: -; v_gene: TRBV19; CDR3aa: ASSSRDGSTYEQY
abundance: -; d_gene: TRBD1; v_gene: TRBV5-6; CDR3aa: ASSWDRGRDTQY
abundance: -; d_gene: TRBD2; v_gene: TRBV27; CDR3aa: ASSRRLAGGLNANTGELF
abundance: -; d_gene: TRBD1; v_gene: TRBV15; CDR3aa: ATSGTGDEQY
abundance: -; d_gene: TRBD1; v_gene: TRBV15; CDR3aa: ATSRQTGIGQPQH
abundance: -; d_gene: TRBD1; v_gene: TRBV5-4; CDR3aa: ASSPTGGYGYT
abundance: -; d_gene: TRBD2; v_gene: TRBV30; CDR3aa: AWSPGGAHYEQY
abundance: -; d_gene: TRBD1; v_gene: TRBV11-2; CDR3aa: ASSPGTGESGYT
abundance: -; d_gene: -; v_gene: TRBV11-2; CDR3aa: ASSLAARGPTDTQY
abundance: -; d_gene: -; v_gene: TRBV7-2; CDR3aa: ASSPETGGNQPQH
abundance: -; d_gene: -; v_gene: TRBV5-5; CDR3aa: ASSLYGGGQETQY
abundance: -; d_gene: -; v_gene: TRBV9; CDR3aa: ASSVEVGHSYEQY
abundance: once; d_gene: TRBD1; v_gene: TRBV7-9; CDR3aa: ASSWTGGLNTEAF
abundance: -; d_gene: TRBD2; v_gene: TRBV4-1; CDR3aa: ASSHRLAGGEAASTDTQY
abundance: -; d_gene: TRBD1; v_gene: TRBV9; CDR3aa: ARPPRDSSYEQY
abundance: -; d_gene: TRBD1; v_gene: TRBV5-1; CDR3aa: ASSNGQGARETQY
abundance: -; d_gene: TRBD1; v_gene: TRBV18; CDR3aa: ASSPYRGQSGSNQPQH
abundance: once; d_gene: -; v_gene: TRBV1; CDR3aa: TSRIQGEGNTEAF
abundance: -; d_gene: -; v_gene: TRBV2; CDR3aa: ASSGGRGVGNTIY
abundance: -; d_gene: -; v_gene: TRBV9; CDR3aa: ASSATGVYGYT
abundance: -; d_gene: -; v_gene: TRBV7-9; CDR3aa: ASSLGAGLGANVLT
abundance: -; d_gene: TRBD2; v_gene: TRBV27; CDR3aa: ASSPIAGGISYEQY
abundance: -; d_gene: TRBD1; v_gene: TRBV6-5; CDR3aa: ASRAPQGNGYT
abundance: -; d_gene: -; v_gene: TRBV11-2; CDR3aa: ASSPLALGNGYT
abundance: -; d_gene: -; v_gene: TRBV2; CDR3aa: ASNQISGNGFHEQY
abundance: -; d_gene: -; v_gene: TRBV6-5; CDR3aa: ASSYSEGSGNTIY